This T cell receptor (beta chain) is from a study of cytomegalovirus exposure and HLA in healthy donors. Trimming took 0 bases from V and 4 from J, leaving 14 bases between them. Germline CDR1 SGDLS, CDR2 YYNGEE. The CDR3 spans 16 residues. The PCR contained 60 Vbeta and 13 Jbeta primers. Libraries were prepared by immunoSEQ multiplex PCR; TCRdb keeps only in-frame clonotypes and omits some of them. The sample lists fewer than 200,000 clones; approximately 82% were seen once. The sample consisted of PBMCs. J is TRBJ2-1 and V is TRBV9; a possible D gene is TRBD2 (6 bases). The origin of this receptor is a girl aged 2 to 10 in good health and CMV-seropositive. DNA of the CDR3: TGTGCCAGCAGCGTAGTAGTGGGAGGCGCTTACAATGAGCAGTTCTTC. This translates into CASSVVVGGAYNEQFF.